The 28 T cell receptor beta chains presented below share a single source sample, sequenced in a study of blood T cell repertoires in COVID-19. Generated by immunoSEQ multiplex PCR, the TCRdb table keeps only in-frame clones and is missing some. The sample holds roughly 250,000 clones, 80% to 95% seen once. Sequenced material: PBMCs or T cells enriched from blood (not recorded which). The receptors were sampled from a young woman who had recovered from COVID-19.

The chain links TRBV7-8 to TRBJ1-2, with D perhaps TRBD1 (5 bases). Germline-derived CDR1 and CDR2 are SGHVS and FQNEAQ. Trimming shortened V by 2 bases and J by 2 bases, and 18 bases separated the two germline ends. This CDR3 spans 17 amino acids. The CDR3: CASSLRVGGSANYGYTF. CDR3 in DNA: TGTGCCAGCAGCTTACGGGTTGGGGGGAGCGCCAACTATGGCTACACCTTC.

The CDR3 sequence: CASSSLISGNTIYF. The CDR3 DNA follows: TGTGCCAGCAGTTCCTTAATCTCTGGAAACACCATATATTTT. The genes are TRBV5-8 and TRBJ1-3; no reliable D call. Between the trimmed V and J ends, which lost 5 bases and 0 bases, there was a span of 9 bases. The CDR3 spans 14 residues. Per the germline V gene, CDR1 is SGHTS and CDR2 is YDEGEE. Full variable domain (remainder filled in from reference TRBV5-8 and TRBJ1-3): EAGVTQSPTHLIKTRGQQATLRCSPISGHTSVYWYQQALGLGLQFLLWYDEGEERNRGNFPPRFSGRQFPNYSSELNVNALELEDSALYLCASSSLISGNTIYFGEGSWLTVV.

The rearrangement joins TRBV10-3 to TRBJ2-7, with D possibly matching TRBD2 (7 bases). The germline V and J ends were trimmed by 7 bases and 3 bases, with 19 bases remaining between them. This CDR3 has 15 amino acids. Looked up from germline, CDR1 is ENHRY and CDR2 is SYGVKD. DNA of the CDR3: TGTGCCATCATGAAGGGAGGGGGGGAGCTCTACGAGCAGTACTTC. It codes for CAIMKGGGELYEQYF.

The rearrangement joins TRBV6-5 to TRBJ1-2; D may be TRBD1 (6 bases). Germline CDR1 is MNHEY and CDR2 is SVGAGI. V was shortened by 6 bases and J by 7 bases, with 15 bases between the two germline ends. This CDR3 has 13 amino acids. CDR3 loop: CASRETGKGGYTF. The CDR3 bases are TGTGCCAGCAGGGAGACAGGCAAGGGTGGCTACACCTTC.

This clone was seen a handful of times. The chain couples TRBV2 to TRBJ2-1; TRBD1 aligns across 7 bases. This CDR3 is built from 13 residues. Germline V gene sequence: CDR1 SNHLY, CDR2 FYNNEI. Trimming took 1 base from V and 9 from J; bases not matched to a gene: 3. CDR3 region: CASSEEGASEQFF. As DNA, the CDR3 is TGTGCCAGCAGTGAAGAGGGGGCTTCTGAGCAGTTCTTC.

V usage is TRBV7-6 and J usage is TRBJ2-1, with a tentative D call TRBD1 (5 bases). The CDR3 has 15 amino acids. The ends were cut back, 5 bases at V and 0 bases at J, with 11 bases in the middle. The germline CDR1 and CDR2 sequences are SGHVS and FNYEAQ. CDR3 bases: TGTGCCAGCAGCACCCAGGGCAGCTCCTACAATGAGCAGTTCTTC. This gives the protein CASSTQGSSYNEQFF. The full variable domain, rest sourced from reference TRBV7-6 and TRBJ2-1, is GAGVSQSPRYKVTKRGQDVALRCDPISGHVSLYWYRQALGQGPEFLTYFNYEAQQDKSGLPNDRFSAERPEGSISTLTIQRTEQRDSAMYRCASSTQGSSYNEQFFGPGTRLTVL.

This chain connects TRBV28 to TRBJ2-1; TRBD2 matches at 13 bases. CDR1 and CDR2 (germline): MDHEN, SYDVKM. V dropped 11 bases and J dropped 0; count of bases not matched to a gene: 7. The CDR3 spans 16 residues. The CDR3 DNA reads as TGTGCCGAGGGGACTAGCGGGGCAAGCTCCTACAATGAGCAGTTCTTC. It encodes CAEGTSGASSYNEQFF. Variable domain in full (rest from reference TRBV28 and TRBJ2-1): DVKVTQSSRYLVKRTGEKVFLECVQDMDHENMFWYRQDPGLGLRLIYFSYDVKMKEKGDIPEGYSVSREKKERFSLILESASTNQTSMYLCAEGTSGASSYNEQFFGPGTRLTVL.

The J gene is TRBJ2-7, the V gene TRBV7-2; 12 bases are a match to TRBD1. V was clipped by 1 base and J by 3 bases; unmatched bases: 4. This CDR3 spans 16 amino acids. Germline V lookup: CDR1 SGHTA, CDR2 FQGNSA. CDR3 bases: TGTGCCAGCAGCTTAGGGGGGACAGGGGGCAGCTACGAGCAGTACTTC. Protein: CASSLGGTGGSYEQYF.

A remark on this clone: Different DNA sequences within this sample yield the same CDR3. CDR3 nucleotide sequence: TGTGCCAGCAGCGTTAGCGGGACCGACAATGAGCAGTTCTTC. This encodes CASSVSGTDNEQFF. V usage is TRBV9 and J usage is TRBJ2-1, with 8 bases lining up with TRBD2. The CDR3 sequence is 14 residues long. Losses at the gene ends were 2 bases for V and 5 bases for J; bases not matched to a gene: 3. Germline CDR1 reads SGDLS; CDR2 reads YYNGEE.

Here the CDR3 reads CASSRGTGWAAFF. The CDR3 region has the DNA TGTGCCAGCAGCCGAGGGACAGGCTGGGCGGCTTTCTTT. The chain employs TRBV5-5 and TRBJ1-1, with 8 bases lining up with TRBD1. Germline V CDR1 and CDR2: SGHKS, YYEKEE (reference sequence). V shed 4 bases, J shed 11 bases, and the junction held 10 bases outside the gene matches. There are 13 residues in the CDR3.

This chain uses TRBV15 with TRBJ1-4, with TRBD1 matching over 9 bases. The CDR3 sequence is 20 residues long. With V trimmed by 3 bases and J by 0 bases, 14 bases remained unmatched. Germline CDR1 LNHNV, CDR2 YYDKDF (reference sequence). CDR3 protein: CATSRARQGGGLTTNEKLFF. In DNA form, the CDR3 reads TGTGCCACCAGCAGGGCTAGACAGGGGGGAGGATTGACAACTAATGAAAAACTGTTTTTT. The full variable domain, rest sourced from reference TRBV15 and TRBJ1-4, is DAMVIQNPRYQVTQFGKPVTLSCSQTLNHNVMYWYQQKSSQAPKLLFHYYDKDFNNEADTPDNFQSRRPNTSFCFLDIRSPGLGDTAMYLCATSRARQGGGLTTNEKLFFGSGTQLSVL.

The chain carries TRBV7-3 and TRBJ2-4, with TRBD1 matching over 7 bases. V shed 5 bases and J 4 bases; nucleotides not matched to a gene: 8. This CDR3 is built from 15 residues. The germline gives CDR1 SGHTA, CDR2 FQGTGA. CDR3 coding DNA: TGTGCCAGCAGCCGGGACAGCGTAGTGAAAAACATTCAGTACTTC. Translation gives CASSRDSVVKNIQYF.

This chain connects TRBV5-1 to TRBJ2-3, with 8 bases matching TRBD2. Germline V gives CDR1 SGHRS, CDR2 YFSETQ. The CDR3 runs to 17 residues. J was trimmed by 5 bases and V by 2 bases; bases with no gene match: 13. As DNA, the CDR3 is TGCGCCAGCAGCTTCGAAACCGGGACTAGAAGGGGAGATACGCAGTATTTT. Encoded protein: CASSFETGTRRGDTQYF.

The J gene is TRBJ1-2, the V gene TRBV11-2, with 7 bases that match TRBD1. Germline CDR1 and CDR2: SGHAT and FQNNGV. The CDR3 covers 13 residues. J gave up 10 bases and V 3 bases, and 8 bases lay outside the gene matches. The CDR3: CASSFRTGGIYTF. The CDR3 DNA reads as TGTGCCAGCAGCTTCAGGACAGGTGGAATCTACACCTTC. The variable domain in full, completed from reference TRBV11-2 and TRBJ1-2, reads EAGVAQSPRYKIIEKRQSVAFWCNPISGHATLYWYQQILGQGPKLLIQFQNNGVVDDSQLPKDRFSAERLKGVDSTLKIQPAKLEDSAVYLCASSFRTGGIYTFGSGTRLTVV.

The chain carries TRBV19 and TRBJ1-2, with TRBD1 as a possible D gene (6 bases). Trimming removed 6 bases at V and 8 bases at J, with 13 bases between. This CDR3 contains 12 residues. CDR1 and CDR2 from the germline V gene are LNHDA and SQIVND (reference sequence). This CDR3 reads CASRRGTEGYTF. Here the CDR3 DNA reads TGTGCCAGTAGGAGGGGGACGGAAGGCTACACCTTC.

This clone has just one count. The chain employs TRBV7-2 and TRBJ1-4; tentatively, D is TRBD1 (5 bases). The CDR3 sequence is 16 residues long. Trimming shortened V by 2 bases and J by 0 bases, and 10 bases separated the two germline ends. Per the germline V gene, CDR1 is SGHTA and CDR2 is FQGNSA. CDR3 in amino acids: CASSLLLTATNEKLFF. The CDR3 DNA reads as TGTGCCAGCAGCTTATTACTGACAGCAACTAATGAAAAACTGTTTTTT.

This clone occurred once. The chain joins TRBV2 to TRBJ1-5; 7 nucleotides agree with TRBD1. V gave up 6 bases and J gave up 2 bases; unmatched junction bases: 13. The germline V gene encodes CDR1 SNHLY and CDR2 FYNNEI. The CDR3 covers 17 residues. The CDR3 nucleotides are TGTGCCAGCAGAGGACAGGCAAGCAGGTTTGGCAATCAGCCCCAGCATTTT. Amino acid sequence: CASRGQASRFGNQPQHF.

The chain is built from TRBV18 and TRBJ1-4, with D possibly being TRBD1 (5 bases). Looked up from germline, CDR1 is KGHSH and CDR2 is LQKENI. V was pared by 1 base and J by 5 bases, with 14 bases between. This CDR3 is 16 amino acids long. CDR3 loop: CASSPLLGHENEKLFF. CDR3 coding DNA: TGTGCCAGCTCACCACTCCTGGGGCACGAGAATGAAAAACTGTTTTTT.

CDR3 amino acids: CASRDLRGAPLHF. The DNA of the CDR3 is TGTGCCAGCAGGGACCTTCGGGGGGCACCCCTCCACTTT. This chain connects TRBV27 to TRBJ1-6; the D gene is possibly TRBD1 (5 bases). Germline values: CDR1 MNHEY, CDR2 SMNVEV (reference sequence). V shed 6 bases and J shed 11 bases, with 14 bases lying between them. The CDR3 is 13 amino acids.

This chain joins TRBV5-1 and TRBJ1-1; 11 bases are a match to TRBD1. Trimming removed 0 bases from V and 4 bases from J; junction bases left unmatched: 2. The CDR3 is 15 amino acids. CDR1 is SGHRS, CDR2 YFSETQ, per germline. The CDR3 DNA follows: TGCGCCAGCAGCTTGGGGACAGGGGGCCCCACTGAAGCTTTCTTT. This codes for CASSLGTGGPTEAFF.

The CDR3 sequence: CASSYYQDSSYNEQFF. The CDR3 DNA reads TGTGCCAGCAGTTACTATCAGGACAGCTCCTACAATGAGCAGTTCTTC. The chain uses TRBV6-5 and TRBJ2-1; perhaps TRBD1 as D (6 bases). Germline V gene sequence: CDR1 MNHEY, CDR2 SVGAGI. Trimming pared 1 base from V and 0 bases from J, leaving 10 bases between. This CDR3 comprises 16 residues.

This chain connects TRBV7-2 to TRBJ1-2; possible D gene TRBD1, 6 bases. V shed 4 bases and J shed 4 bases, with 16 bases lying between them. Per germline, CDR1 SGHTA and CDR2 FQGNSA. This CDR3 contains 15 residues. In DNA form, the CDR3 reads TGTGCCAGCAGCTCTAGAGACAGGATTGGCTATGGCTACACCTTC. Its translation: CASSSRDRIGYGYTF.

This sequence joins TRBV19 and TRBJ1-1; possibly TRBD1 for D (6 bases). The length of the CDR3 is 15 residues. In germline, CDR1 is LNHDA, CDR2 SQIVND (reference sequence). V lost 2 bases and J lost 8, with 18 bases in between. CDR3: CASSIPGTHAGEAFF. CDR3 in DNA: TGTGCCAGTAGTATACCCGGGACACACGCGGGCGAAGCTTTCTTT.

The chain employs TRBV28 and TRBJ2-2, with 11 bases aligning to TRBD2. CDR1 MDHEN and CDR2 SYDVKM come from the germline V gene. This CDR3 contains 17 residues. Trimming removed 6 bases from V and 0 bases from J; junction bases left unmatched: 6. DNA for the CDR3: TGTGCCAGCAGACCCGGGACTAGCGGAACGAACACCGGGGAGCTGTTTTTT. Translating gives CASRPGTSGTNTGELFF. Complete variable domain (other parts from reference TRBV28 and TRBJ2-2): DVKVTQSSRYLVKRTGEKVFLECVQDMDHENMFWYRQDPGLGLRLIYFSYDVKMKEKGDIPEGYSVSREKKERFSLILESASTNQTSMYLCASRPGTSGTNTGELFFGEGSRLTVL.

The rearrangement uses TRBV7-8 and TRBJ1-3; no firm D call. CDR3 length equals 12 residues. Germline-derived CDR1 and CDR2 are SGHVS and FQNEAQ. Trimming took 7 bases from V and 4 from J, leaving 8 bases between them. This CDR3 reads CASKPGGNTIYF. The DNA for the CDR3 is TGTGCCAGCAAACCGGGAGGAAACACCATATATTTT.

V usage is TRBV7-3 and J usage is TRBJ2-3; TRBD2 agrees at 13 bases. Germline assignment: CDR1 SGHTA and CDR2 FQGTGA. The CDR3 is 15 residues long. Trimming took 4 bases from V and 6 from J; bases not matched to a gene: 4. CDR3 in DNA: TGTGCCAGCAGCTCGGGACTAGCGGGGTTCGATACGCAGTATTTT. Protein sequence: CASSSGLAGFDTQYF.

The V gene is TRBV2, the J gene TRBJ2-3, with TRBD1 matching 8 bases. Germline V CDR1 and CDR2: SNHLY, FYNNEI. V was clipped by 9 bases and J by 2 bases; unmatched bases: 10. This CDR3 has 15 residues. The CDR3, as DNA: TGTGCCAGACAAAGGGACAGGTCGCACACAGATACGCAGTATTTT. It specifies CARQRDRSHTDTQYF.

The gene calls are TRBV9 and TRBJ1-6; D is ambiguous. Germline V gene sequence: CDR1 SGDLS, CDR2 YYNGEE. The CDR3 covers 14 residues. V was pared by 0 bases and J by 14 bases, with 15 bases between. The chain's CDR3 is CASSVVQGGGTLHF. The CDR3 DNA reads TGTGCCAGCAGCGTAGTTCAAGGTGGCGGCACCCTCCACTTT.